This T cell receptor beta chain was identified during a study of technical replicates of blood from several donors. Germline V CDR1 and CDR2: MNHEY, SVGAGI. The CDR3 has 15 residues. V gave up 3 bases and J gave up 1 base, with 9 bases separating them. Data came from immunoSEQ multiplex PCR; TCRdb stores just in-frame clones and leaves some out. The sample consists of just over 95,000 clones, about 95% of them appearing once. The chain employs TRBV6-5 and TRBJ1-4, with a tentative D call TRBD1 (6 bases). Source material: T cells isolated from PBMCs. The TCR originated in a human donor in good health. The CDR3 DNA is TGTGCCAGCAGTTATTCCAGGGGAACTAATGAAAAACTGTTTTTT. Translating gives CASSYSRGTNEKLFF.